These T cell receptor beta chains were read from a single sample in a study of T cell repertoires in cytomegalovirus infection. TCRdb processed the reads anew with MiXCR; each CDR3 protein has one entry. The table lists 35,000 or so distinct CDR3 sequences, roughly half of them singletons. Antigens of these TCRs are unknown. The specimen was CD8+ T cells from cultured PBMCs, collected from culture after CMV antigen stimulation. These receptors were taken from a human donor in good health (CMV status not recorded). Some clones in this sample may be carry-over from other donors' samples. Both conserved end residues are trimmed from each CDR3. Fields, in order: J gene, V gene, clone size, CDR3 protein. Clone size is given for some rows only: seen once, a few or many times, or a class if the clone is expanded.

>TRBJ2-7|TRBV5-8|NA
ASSLDRPLYEQY
>TRBJ1-5|TRBV6-6|NA
ASSSGDSKFQPQH
>TRBJ2-7|TRBV7-6|many
ASSLAPSSEQY
>TRBJ2-5|TRBV7-6|NA
ASRLRGKGETQY
>TRBJ2-4|TRBV7-9|NA
ASSLGTSGRENIQY
>TRBJ2-5|TRBV27|NA
ASSHATGLQETQY
>TRBJ2-2|TRBV6-1|NA
ASSESLAGDMENTGELF
>TRBJ1-5|TRBV6-2/TRBV6-3|NA
ASSLTGRFYSNQPQH
>TRBJ2-5|TRBV2|NA
ASREQGVETQY
>TRBJ1-3|TRBV12-3/TRBV12-4|NA
ASSLRNTIY
>TRBJ1-6|TRBV2|NA
ASSSGGNSPLH
>TRBJ2-1|TRBV3-1|NA
ASSQGPGSSYNEQF
>TRBJ2-7|TRBV7-2|NA
ASSSGTGGKGEQY
>TRBJ2-1|TRBV7-2|NA
ASSLGQAVEQF
>TRBJ1-5|TRBV7-9|NA
ASSSIGNQPQH
>TRBJ1-5|TRBV19|NA
ASSIVRVRDSNQPQH
>TRBJ2-5|TRBV7-9|many
ASSSTRGRGKETQY
>TRBJ1-1|TRBV7-4|NA
ASSFEGNTEAF
>TRBJ2-3|TRBV6-1|few
ASSPLAGDVDTQY
>TRBJ1-3|TRBV12-3/TRBV12-4|NA
ASSKRGGNSRNGRNTIY
>TRBJ2-7|TRBV7-2|few
ASSSGLAVYEQY
>TRBJ1-4|TRBV5-5|NA
ASSFRQGYNEKLF
>TRBJ2-6|TRBV27|NA
ASGDRAVSGANVLT
>TRBJ2-4|TRBV7-8|many
ASSLTGTSGLAKNIQY
>TRBJ2-2|TRBV19|NA
ATLQGTGELF
>TRBJ2-1|TRBV29-1|NA
SVGGQLKGNEQF
>TRBJ1-2|TRBV27|NA
ASSFDRANYGYT